This TCR beta chain was captured in a study of T cell responses to AZD1222 COVID-19 vaccine. CDR3 length equals 16 residues. The V gene end was trimmed by 4 bases and the J gene end by 2 bases; junction bases not matched to a gene: 6. CDR1 and CDR2 (germline): MNHEY, SVGAGI. Only in-frame clones appear in the TCRdb table, and some are missing; sequencing was by immunoSEQ multiplex PCR. The sample records some 130,000 clones, approximately 88% being singletons. The chain couples TRBV6-5 to TRBJ2-7; TRBD2 matches 12 bases. This specimen consisted of peripheral blood, obtained on day 0 of AZD1222 vaccination. This clonotype was obtained from an adult in good health. The chain's CDR3 is CASSFLGLAGTYEQYF. The CDR3 bases are TGTGCCAGCAGTTTCCTAGGACTAGCGGGAACCTACGAGCAGTACTTC.